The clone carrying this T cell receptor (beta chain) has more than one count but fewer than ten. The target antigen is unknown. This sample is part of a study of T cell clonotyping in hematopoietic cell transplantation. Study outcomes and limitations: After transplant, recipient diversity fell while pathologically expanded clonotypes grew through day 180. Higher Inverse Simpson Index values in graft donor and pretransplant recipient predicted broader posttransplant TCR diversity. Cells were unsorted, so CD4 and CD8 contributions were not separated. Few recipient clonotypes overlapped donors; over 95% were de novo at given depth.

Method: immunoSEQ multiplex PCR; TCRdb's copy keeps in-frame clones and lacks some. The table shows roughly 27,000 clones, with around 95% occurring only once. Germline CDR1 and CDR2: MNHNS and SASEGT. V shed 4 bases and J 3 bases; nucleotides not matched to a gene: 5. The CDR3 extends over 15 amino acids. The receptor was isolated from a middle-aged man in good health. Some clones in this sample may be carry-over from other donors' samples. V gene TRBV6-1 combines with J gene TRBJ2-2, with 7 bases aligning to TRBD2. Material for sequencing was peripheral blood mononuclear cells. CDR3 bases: TGTGCCAGCAGTGTCGCCAGCGGGGACACCGGGGAGCTGTTTTTT. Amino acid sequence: CASSVASGDTGELFF.